The T cell receptor (beta chain) under discussion was sequenced for a study of shared clonotypes between healthy human individuals. CD8 memory merged CD45RO+ cells and CCR7-negative CD45RA+ TemRA cells into one population. The germline gives CDR1 MNHNS, CDR2 SASEGT. This CDR3 comprises 15 residues. A remark on this clone: Antigen unknown. The junction departs from the called germline gene at one end, perhaps through a read error.

Findings and limits, study-wide: The sampled material consisted only of blood, and tissue repertoires are likely to differ.

Profiled with immunoSEQ multiplex PCR; TCRdb holds only in-frame clones, not every one. This table holds a few hundred thousand clones, around 90% found once. This chain links TRBV6-1 with TRBJ1-3, with D unresolved. Sample: memory CD8+ T cells sorted from blood. The sample's subset: CD45RO+ cells pooled with CCR7-negative TemRA cells. The TCR was taken from a man aged 18 to 29 in good health. CDR3 amino acids: CASSEPRSSGSTIYF. The CDR3 DNA follows: TGTGCCAGCAGTGAGCCACGGAGCTCTGGAAGCACCATATATTTT.